This T cell receptor beta chain emerged from a study of blood T cell repertoires in COVID-19. The method was immunoSEQ multiplex PCR; TCRdb's version includes in-frame clones alone and lacks a portion of them. Among roughly 410,000 clones listed, over 75% were seen once. The clonotype was recovered from a woman aged 55-69 years with COVID-19, enrolled during active disease. Sequencing used peripheral blood.

The CDR3 protein is CASSLRIIGGEQYF. CDR3 DNA sequence: TGTGCCAGCAGCTTACGCATTATCGGGGGGGAGCAGTACTTC. The chain joins TRBV7-8 to TRBJ2-7; 7 positions agree with TRBD2. This CDR3 comprises 14 residues. With V trimmed by 2 bases and J by 7 bases, 8 bases remained unmatched. Germline V CDR1 and CDR2: SGHVS, FQNEAQ.